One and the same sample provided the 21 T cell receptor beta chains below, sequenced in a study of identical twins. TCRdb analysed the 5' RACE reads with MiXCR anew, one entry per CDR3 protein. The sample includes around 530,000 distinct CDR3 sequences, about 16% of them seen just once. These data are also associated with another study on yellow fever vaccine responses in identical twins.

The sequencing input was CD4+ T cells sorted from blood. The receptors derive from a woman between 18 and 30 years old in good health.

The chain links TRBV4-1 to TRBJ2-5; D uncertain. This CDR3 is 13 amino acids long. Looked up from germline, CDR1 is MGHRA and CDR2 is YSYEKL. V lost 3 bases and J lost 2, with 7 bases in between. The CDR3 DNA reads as TGCGCCAGCAGCCAGATACTACAAGAGACCCAGTACTTC. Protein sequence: CASSQILQETQYF.

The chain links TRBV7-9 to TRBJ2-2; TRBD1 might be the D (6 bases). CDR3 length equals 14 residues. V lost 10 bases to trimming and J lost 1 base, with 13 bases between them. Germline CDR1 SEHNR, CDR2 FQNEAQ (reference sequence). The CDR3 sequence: CATPGHQNTGELFF. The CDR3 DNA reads TGTGCCACCCCGGGACACCAGAACACCGGGGAGCTGTTTTTT. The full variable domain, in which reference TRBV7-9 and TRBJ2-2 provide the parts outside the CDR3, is DTGVSQNPRHKITKRGQNVTFRCDPISEHNRLYWYRQTLGQGPEFLTYFQNEAQLEKSRLLSDRFSAERPKGSFSTLEIQRTEQGDSAMYLCATPGHQNTGELFFGEGSRLTVL.

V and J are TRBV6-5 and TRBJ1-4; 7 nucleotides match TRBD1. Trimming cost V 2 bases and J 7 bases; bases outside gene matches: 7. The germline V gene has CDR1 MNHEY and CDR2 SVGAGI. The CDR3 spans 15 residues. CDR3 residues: CASSYAGTVVEKLFF. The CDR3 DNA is TGTGCCAGCAGTTACGCCGGGACAGTGGTTGAAAAACTGTTTTTT.

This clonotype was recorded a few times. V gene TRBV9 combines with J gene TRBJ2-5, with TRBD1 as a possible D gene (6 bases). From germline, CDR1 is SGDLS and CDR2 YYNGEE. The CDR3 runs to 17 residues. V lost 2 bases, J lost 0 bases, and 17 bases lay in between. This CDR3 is CASSVGQLREYQETQYF. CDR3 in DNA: TGTGCCAGCAGCGTTGGACAGCTAAGAGAGTACCAAGAGACCCAGTACTTC.

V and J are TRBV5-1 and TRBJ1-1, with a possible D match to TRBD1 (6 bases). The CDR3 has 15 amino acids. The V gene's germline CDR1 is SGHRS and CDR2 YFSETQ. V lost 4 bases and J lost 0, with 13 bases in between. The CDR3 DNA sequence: TGCGCCAGCAGCGGTGGGGGCAGCCTGAACACTGAAGCTTTCTTT. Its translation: CASSGGGSLNTEAFF.

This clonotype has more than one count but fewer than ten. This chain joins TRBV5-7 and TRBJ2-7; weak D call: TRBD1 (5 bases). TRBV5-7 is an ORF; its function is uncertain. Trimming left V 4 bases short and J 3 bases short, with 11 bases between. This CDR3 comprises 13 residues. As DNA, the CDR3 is TGTGCCAGCAGCGGGATCAGGGACTACGAGCAGTACGTC. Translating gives CASSGIRDYEQYV.

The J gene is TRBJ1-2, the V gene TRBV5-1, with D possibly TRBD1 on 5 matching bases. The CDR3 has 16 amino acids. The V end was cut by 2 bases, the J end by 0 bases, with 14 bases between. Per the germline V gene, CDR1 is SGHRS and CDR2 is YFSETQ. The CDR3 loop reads CASSFRRDSPNYGYTF. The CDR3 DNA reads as TGCGCCAGCAGCTTTCGGAGGGACTCTCCTAACTATGGCTACACCTTC.

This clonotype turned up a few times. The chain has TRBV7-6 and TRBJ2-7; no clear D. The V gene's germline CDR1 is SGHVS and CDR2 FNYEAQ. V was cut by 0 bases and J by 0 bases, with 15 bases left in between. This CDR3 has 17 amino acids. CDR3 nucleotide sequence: TGTGCCAGCAGCTTAGCCCCCTGGACGGTAAGCTCCTACGAGCAGTACTTC. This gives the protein CASSLAPWTVSSYEQYF.

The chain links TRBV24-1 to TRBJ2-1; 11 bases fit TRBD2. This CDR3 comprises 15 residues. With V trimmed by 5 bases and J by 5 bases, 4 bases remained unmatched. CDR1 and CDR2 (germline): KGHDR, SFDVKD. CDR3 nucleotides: TGTGCCACCAGTGCTTCGGGACTAGCGGACAATGAGCAGTTCTTC. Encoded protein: CATSASGLADNEQFF.

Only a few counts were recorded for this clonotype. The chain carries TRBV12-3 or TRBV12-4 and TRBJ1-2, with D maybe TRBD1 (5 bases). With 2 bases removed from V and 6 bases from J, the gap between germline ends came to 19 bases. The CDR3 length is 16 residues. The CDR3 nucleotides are TGTGCCAGCAGTTTACTGCGGACCCCAGGGTCCCATGGCTACACCTTC. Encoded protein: CASSLLRTPGSHGYTF.

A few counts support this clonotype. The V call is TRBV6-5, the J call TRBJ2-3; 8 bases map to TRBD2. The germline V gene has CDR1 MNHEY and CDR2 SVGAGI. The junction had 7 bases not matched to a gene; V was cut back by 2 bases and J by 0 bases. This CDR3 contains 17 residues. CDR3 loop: CASSYIKSGGSTDTQYF. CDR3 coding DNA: TGTGCCAGCAGTTACATTAAATCGGGAGGGAGCACAGATACGCAGTATTTT.

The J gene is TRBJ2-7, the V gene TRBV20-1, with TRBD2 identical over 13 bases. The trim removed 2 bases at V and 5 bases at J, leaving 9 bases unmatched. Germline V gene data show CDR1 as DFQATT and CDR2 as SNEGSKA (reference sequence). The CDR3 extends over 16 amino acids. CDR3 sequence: CSARSRTSGRGNEQYF. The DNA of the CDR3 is TGCAGTGCTAGATCCAGGACTAGCGGGAGAGGAAACGAGCAGTACTTC.

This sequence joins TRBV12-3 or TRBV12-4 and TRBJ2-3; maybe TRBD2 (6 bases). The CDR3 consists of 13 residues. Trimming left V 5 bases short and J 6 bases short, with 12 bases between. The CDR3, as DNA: TGTGCCAGCAGTCAATGGGAGGCCGATACGCAGTATTTT. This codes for CASSQWEADTQYF.

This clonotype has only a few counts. The CDR3 sequence: CASSLPVRGGDYGYTF. The CDR3 bases are TGTGCCAGCAGTTTACCCGTGCGCGGTGGGGACTATGGCTACACCTTC. The genes are TRBV12-3 or TRBV12-4 and TRBJ1-2; unclear D gene. This CDR3 is 16 amino acids long. V lost 2 bases and J 3 bases, leaving 16 bases between the germline ends.

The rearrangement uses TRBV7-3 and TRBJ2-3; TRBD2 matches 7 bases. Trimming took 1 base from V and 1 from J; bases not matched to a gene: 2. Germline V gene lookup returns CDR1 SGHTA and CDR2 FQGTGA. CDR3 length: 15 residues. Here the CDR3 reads CASSLNSGGTDTQYF. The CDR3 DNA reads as TGTGCCAGCAGCTTAAACAGCGGGGGCACAGATACGCAGTATTTT.

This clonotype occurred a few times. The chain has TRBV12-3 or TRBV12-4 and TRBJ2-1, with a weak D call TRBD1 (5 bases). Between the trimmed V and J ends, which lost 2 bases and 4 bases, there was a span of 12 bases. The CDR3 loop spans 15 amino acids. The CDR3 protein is CASSLRGRIYNEQFF. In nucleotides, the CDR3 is TGTGCCAGCAGTTTAAGGGGCAGGATATACAATGAGCAGTTCTTC.

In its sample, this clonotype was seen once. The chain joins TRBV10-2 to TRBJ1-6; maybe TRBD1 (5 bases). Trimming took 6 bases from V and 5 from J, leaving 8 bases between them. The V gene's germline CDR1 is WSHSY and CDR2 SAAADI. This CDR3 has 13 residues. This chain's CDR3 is CASSRQNNSPLHF. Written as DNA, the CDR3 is TGCGCCAGCAGCCGACAGAATAATTCACCCCTCCACTTT.

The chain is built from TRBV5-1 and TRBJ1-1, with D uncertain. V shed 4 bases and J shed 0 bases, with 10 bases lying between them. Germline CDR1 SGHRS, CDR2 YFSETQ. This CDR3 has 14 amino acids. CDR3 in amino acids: CASSLQTMNTEAFF. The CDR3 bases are TGCGCCAGCAGCCTACAAACTATGAACACTGAAGCTTTCTTT. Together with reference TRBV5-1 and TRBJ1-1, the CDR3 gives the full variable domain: KAGVTQTPRYLIKTRGQQVTLSCSPISGHRSVSWYQQTPGQGLQFLFEYFSETQRNKGNFPGRFSGRQFSNSRSEMNVSTLELGDSALYLCASSLQTMNTEAFFGQGTRLTVV.

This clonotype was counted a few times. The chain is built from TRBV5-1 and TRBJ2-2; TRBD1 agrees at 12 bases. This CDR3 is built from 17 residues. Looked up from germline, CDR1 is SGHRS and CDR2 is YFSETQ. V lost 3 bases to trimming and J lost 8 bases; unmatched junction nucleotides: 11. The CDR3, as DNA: TGCGCCAGCAGCTATCCCCCGGGACAGGGGGCGGCGGGGGAGCTGTTTTTT. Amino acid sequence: CASSYPPGQGAAGELFF.

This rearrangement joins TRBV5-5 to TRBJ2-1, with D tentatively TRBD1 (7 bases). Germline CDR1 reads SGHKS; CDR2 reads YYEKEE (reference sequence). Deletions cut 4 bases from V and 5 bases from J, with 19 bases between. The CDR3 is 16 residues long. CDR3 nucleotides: TGTGCCAGCAGCCTCCCTCGCGTCAGGGGGGACAATGAGCAGTTCTTC. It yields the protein CASSLPRVRGDNEQFF. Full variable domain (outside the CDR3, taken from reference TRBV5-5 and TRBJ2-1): DAGVTQSPTHLIKTRGQQVTLRCSPISGHKSVSWYQQVLGQGPQFIFQYYEKEERGRGNFPDRFSARQFPNYSSELNVNALLLGDSALYLCASSLPRVRGDNEQFFGPGTRLTVL.

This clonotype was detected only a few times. This CDR3 is CASSGLRGTGELFF. The CDR3 bases are TGCGCCAGCAGCGGTCTCAGGGGCACCGGGGAGCTGTTTTTT. V is TRBV5-1 and J is TRBJ2-2; a possible D gene is TRBD1 (6 bases). The CDR3 is made up of 14 amino acids. V gave up 4 bases and J gave up 4 bases, with 11 bases separating them. Germline V gene sequence: CDR1 SGHRS, CDR2 YFSETQ.